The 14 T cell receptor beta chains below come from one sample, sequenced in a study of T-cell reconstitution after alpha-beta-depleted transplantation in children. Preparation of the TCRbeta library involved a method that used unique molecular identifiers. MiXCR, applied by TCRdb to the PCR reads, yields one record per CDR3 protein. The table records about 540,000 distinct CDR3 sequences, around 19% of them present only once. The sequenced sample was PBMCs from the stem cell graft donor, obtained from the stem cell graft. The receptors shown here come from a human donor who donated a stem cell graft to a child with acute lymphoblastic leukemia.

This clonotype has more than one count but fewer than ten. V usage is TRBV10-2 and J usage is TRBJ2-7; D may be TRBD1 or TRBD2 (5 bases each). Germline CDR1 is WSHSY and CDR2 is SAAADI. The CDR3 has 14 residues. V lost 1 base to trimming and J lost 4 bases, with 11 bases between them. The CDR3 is CASSEYGGPYEQYF. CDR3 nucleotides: TGCGCCAGCAGTGAGTATGGGGGACCATACGAGCAGTACTTC.

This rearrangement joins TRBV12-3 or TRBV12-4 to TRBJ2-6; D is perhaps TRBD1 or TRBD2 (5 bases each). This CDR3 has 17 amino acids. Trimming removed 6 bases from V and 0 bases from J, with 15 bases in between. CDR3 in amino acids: CASRGTVAVSGANVLTF. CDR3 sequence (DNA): TGTGCCAGCAGAGGGACGGTGGCCGTCTCTGGGGCCAACGTCCTGACTTTC.

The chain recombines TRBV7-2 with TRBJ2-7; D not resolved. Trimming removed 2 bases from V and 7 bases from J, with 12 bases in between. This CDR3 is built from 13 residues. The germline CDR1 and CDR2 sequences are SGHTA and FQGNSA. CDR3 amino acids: CASSLRPLREQYF. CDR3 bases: TGTGCCAGCAGCTTAAGACCCCTACGGGAGCAGTACTTC.

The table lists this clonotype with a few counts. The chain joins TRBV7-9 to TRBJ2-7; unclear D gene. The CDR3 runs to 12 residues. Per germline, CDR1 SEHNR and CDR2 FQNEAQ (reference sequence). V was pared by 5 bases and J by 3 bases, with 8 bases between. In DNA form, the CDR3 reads TGTGCCAGCAGCCCCTCGGACTACGAGCAGTACTTC. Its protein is CASSPSDYEQYF.

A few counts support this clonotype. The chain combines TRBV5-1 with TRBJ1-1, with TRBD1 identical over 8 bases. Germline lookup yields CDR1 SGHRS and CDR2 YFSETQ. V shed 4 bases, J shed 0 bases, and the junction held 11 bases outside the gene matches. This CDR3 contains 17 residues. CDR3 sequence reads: CASSPQGAKAMNTEAFF. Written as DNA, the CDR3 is TGCGCCAGCAGCCCTCAGGGGGCCAAGGCAATGAACACTGAAGCTTTCTTT.

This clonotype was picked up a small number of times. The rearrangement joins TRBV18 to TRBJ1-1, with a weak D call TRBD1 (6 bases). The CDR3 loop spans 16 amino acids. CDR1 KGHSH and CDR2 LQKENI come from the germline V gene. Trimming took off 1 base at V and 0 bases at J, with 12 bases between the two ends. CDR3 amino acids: CASSPRLTGLNTEAFF. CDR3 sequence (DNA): TGTGCCAGCTCACCACGATTAACAGGGTTGAACACTGAAGCTTTCTTT.

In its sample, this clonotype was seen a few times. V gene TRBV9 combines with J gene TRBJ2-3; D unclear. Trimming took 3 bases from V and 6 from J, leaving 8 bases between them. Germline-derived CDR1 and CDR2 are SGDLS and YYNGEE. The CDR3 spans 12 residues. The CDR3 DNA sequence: TGTGCCAGCAGCGCGGCCGTGGATACGCAGTATTTT. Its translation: CASSAAVDTQYF.

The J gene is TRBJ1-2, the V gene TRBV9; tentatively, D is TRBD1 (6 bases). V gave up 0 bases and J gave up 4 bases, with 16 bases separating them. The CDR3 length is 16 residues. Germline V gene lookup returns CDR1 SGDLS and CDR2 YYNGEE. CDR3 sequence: CASSVAPGEEGYGYTF. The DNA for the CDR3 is TGTGCCAGCAGCGTAGCTCCAGGGGAGGAGGGCTATGGCTACACCTTC.

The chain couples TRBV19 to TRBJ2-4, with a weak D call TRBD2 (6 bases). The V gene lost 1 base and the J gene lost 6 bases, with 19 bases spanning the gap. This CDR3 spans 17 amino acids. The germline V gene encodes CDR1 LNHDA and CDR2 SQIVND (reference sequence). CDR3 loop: CASSIAMRDRRGNIQYF. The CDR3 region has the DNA TGTGCCAGTAGTATAGCGATGCGGGACCGACGGGGAAACATTCAGTACTTC.

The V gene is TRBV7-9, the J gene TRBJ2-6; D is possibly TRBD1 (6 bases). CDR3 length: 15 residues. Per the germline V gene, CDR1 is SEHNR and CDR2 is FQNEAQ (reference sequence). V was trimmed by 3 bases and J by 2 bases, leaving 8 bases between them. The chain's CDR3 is CASSLGAPGANVLTF. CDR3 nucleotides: TGTGCCAGCAGCTTGGGGGCACCTGGGGCCAACGTCCTGACTTTC.

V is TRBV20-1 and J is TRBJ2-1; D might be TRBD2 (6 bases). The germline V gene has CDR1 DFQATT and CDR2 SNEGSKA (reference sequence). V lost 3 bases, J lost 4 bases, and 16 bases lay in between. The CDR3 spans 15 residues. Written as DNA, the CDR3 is TGCAGTGCTAGCGTAGCGGCGCTTCCATACAATGAGCAGTTCTTC. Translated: CSASVAALPYNEQFF.

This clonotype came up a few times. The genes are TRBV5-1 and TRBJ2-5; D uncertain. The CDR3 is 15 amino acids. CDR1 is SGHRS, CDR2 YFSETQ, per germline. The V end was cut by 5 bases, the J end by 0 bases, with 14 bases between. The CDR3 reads CASSLTGLNQETQYF. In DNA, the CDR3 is TGCGCCAGCAGTTTGACTGGTCTCAACCAAGAGACCCAGTACTTC.

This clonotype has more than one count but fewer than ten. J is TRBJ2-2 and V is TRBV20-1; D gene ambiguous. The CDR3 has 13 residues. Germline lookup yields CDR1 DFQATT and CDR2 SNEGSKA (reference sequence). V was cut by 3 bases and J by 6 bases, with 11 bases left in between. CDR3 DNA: TGCAGTGCTAGTAAAGCGCCGCCCGGGGAGCTGTTTTTT. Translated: CSASKAPPGELFF.

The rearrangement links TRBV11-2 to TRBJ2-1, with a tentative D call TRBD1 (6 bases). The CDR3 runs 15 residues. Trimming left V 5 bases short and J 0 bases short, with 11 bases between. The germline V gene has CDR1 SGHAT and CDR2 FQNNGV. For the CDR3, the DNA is TGTGCCAGCAGCCGGGGACACAGCTCCTACAATGAGCAGTTCTTC. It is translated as CASSRGHSSYNEQFF. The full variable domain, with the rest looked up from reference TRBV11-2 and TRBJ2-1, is EAGVAQSPRYKIIEKRQSVAFWCNPISGHATLYWYQQILGQGPKLLIQFQNNGVVDDSQLPKDRFSAERLKGVDSTLKIQPAKLEDSAVYLCASSRGHSSYNEQFFGPGTRLTVL.